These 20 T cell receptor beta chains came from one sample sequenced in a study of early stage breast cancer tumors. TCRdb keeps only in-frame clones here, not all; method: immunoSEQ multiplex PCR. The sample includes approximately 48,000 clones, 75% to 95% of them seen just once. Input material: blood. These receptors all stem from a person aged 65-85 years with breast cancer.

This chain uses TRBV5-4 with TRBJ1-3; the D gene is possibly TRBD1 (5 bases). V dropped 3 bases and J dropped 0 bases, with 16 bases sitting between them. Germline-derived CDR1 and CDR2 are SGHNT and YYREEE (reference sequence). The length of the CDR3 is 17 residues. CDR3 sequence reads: CASSSKQAFSSGNTIYF. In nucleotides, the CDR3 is TGTGCCAGCAGCTCCAAACAGGCTTTTAGCTCTGGAAACACCATATATTTT.

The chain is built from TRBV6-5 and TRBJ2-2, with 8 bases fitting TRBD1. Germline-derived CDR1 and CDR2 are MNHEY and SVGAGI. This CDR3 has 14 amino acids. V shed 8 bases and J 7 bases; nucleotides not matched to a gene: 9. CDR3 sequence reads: CASSRTGPSGELFF. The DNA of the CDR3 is TGTGCCAGCTCAAGGACAGGGCCCAGCGGGGAGCTGTTTTTT.

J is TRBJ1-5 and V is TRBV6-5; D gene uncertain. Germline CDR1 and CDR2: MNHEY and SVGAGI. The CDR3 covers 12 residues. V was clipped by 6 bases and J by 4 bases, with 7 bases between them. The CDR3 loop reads CASSNLNQPQHF. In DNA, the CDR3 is TGTGCCAGCAGCAATCTAAATCAGCCCCAGCATTTT.

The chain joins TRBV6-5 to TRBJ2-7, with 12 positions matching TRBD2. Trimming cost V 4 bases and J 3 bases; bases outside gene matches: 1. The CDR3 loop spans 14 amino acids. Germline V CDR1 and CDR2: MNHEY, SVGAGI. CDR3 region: CASSSLAGGYEQYF. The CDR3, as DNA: TGTGCCAGCAGTTCACTAGCGGGAGGCTACGAGCAGTACTTC.

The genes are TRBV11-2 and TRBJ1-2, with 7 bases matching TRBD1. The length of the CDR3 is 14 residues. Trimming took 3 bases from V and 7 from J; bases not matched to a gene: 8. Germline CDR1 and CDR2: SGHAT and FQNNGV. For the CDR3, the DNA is TGTGCCAGCAGCTTGGCAGGGGGAGTACGTGGCTACACCTTC. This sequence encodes CASSLAGGVRGYTF.

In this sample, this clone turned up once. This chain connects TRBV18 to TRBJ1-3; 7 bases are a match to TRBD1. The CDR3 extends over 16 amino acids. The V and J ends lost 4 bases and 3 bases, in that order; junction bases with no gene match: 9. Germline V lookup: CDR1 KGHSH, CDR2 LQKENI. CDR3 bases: TGTGCCAGCTCACAGGCGCAACAGGGGCATGGAAACACCATATATTTT. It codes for CASSQAQQGHGNTIYF. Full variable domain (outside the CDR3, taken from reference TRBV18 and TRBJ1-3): NAGVMQNPRHLVRRRGQEARLRCSPMKGHSHVYWYRQLPEEGLKFMVYLQKENIIDESGMPKERFSAEFPKEGPSILRIQQVVRGDSAAYFCASSQAQQGHGNTIYFGEGSWLTVV.

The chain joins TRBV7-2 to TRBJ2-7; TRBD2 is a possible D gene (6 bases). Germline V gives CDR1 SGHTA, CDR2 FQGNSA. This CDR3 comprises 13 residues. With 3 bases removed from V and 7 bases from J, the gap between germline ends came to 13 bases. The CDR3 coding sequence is TGTGCCAGCAGCTTCTTCATGGAGGGGGAGCAGTACTTC. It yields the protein CASSFFMEGEQYF.

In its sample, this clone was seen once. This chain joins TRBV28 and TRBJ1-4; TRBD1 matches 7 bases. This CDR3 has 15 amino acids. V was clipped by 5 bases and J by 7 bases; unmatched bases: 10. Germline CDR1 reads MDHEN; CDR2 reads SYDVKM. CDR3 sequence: CASSPIQGLTEKLFF. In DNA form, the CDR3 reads TGTGCCAGCAGTCCTATACAGGGGTTGACTGAAAAACTGTTTTTT.

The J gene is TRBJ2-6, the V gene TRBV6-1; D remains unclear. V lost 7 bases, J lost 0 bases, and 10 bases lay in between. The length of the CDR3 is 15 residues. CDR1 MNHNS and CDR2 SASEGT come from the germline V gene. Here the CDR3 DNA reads TGTGCCAGCATTGCAGTATACTCTGGGGCCAACGTCCTGACTTTC. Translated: CASIAVYSGANVLTF.

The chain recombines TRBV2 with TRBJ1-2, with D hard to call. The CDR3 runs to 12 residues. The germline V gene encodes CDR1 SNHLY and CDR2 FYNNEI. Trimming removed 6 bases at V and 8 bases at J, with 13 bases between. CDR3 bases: TGTGCCAGCAGGGCCTACCAGGAAGGCTACACCTTC. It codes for CASRAYQEGYTF.

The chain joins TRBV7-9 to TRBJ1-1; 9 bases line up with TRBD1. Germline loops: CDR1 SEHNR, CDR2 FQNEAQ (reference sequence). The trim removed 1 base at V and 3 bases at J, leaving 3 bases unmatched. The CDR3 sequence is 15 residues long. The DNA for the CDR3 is TGTGCCAGCAGCTTAGGGACAGGGGATTACACTGAAGCTTTCTTT. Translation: CASSLGTGDYTEAFF.

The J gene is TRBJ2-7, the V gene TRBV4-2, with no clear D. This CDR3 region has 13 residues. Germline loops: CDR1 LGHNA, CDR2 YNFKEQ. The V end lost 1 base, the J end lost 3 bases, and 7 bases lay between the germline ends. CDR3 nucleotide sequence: TGTGCCAGCAGCCAAGCAGGCGACTACGAGCAGTACTTC. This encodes CASSQAGDYEQYF.

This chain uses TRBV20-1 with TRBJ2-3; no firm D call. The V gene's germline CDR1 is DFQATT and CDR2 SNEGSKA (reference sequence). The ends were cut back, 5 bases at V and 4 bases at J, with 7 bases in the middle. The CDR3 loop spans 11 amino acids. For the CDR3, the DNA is TGCAGTGCTCGGGTACCAGATACGCAGTATTTT. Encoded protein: CSARVPDTQYF.

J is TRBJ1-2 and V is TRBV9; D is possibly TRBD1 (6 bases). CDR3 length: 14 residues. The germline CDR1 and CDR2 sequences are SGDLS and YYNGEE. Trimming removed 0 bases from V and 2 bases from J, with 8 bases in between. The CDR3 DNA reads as TGTGCCAGCAGCGTAGGGACAGCGAACTATGGCTACACCTTC. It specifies CASSVGTANYGYTF. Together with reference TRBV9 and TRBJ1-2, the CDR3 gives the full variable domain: DSGVTQTPKHLITATGQRVTLRCSPRSGDLSVYWYQQSLDQGLQFLIQYYNGEERAKGNILERFSAQQFPDLHSELNLSSLELGDSALYFCASSVGTANYGYTFGSGTRLTVV.

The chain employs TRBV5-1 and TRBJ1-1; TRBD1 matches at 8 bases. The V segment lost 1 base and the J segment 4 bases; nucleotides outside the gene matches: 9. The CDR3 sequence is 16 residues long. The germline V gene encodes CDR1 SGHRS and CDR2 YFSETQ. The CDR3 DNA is TGCGCCAGCAGCTTGAGGACAGGGCGAGAGGGCACTGAAGCTTTCTTT. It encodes CASSLRTGREGTEAFF.

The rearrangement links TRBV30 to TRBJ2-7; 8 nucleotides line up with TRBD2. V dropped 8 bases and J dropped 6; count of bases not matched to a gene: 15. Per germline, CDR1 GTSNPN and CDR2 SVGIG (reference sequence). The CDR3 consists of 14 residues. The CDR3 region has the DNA TGTGCCCAGAGACCGGGGGGGGCTAGGGTCGAGCAGTACTTC. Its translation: CAQRPGGARVEQYF.

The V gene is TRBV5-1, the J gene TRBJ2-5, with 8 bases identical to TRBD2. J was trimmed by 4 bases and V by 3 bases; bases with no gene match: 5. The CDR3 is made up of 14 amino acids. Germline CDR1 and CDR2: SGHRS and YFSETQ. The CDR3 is CASSYGGAGETQYF. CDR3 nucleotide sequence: TGCGCCAGCAGCTACGGGGGGGCTGGAGAGACCCAGTACTTC. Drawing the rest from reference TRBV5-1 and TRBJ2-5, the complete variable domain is KAGVTQTPRYLIKTRGQQVTLSCSPISGHRSVSWYQQTPGQGLQFLFEYFSETQRNKGNFPGRFSGRQFSNSRSEMNVSTLELGDSALYLCASSYGGAGETQYFGPGTRLLVL.

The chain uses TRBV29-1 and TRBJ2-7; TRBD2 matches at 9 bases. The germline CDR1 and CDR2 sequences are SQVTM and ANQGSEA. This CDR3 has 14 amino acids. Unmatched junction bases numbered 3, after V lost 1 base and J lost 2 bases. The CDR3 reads CSVEVPSGAYEQYF. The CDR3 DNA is TGCAGCGTTGAAGTTCCTAGCGGGGCCTACGAGCAGTACTTC.

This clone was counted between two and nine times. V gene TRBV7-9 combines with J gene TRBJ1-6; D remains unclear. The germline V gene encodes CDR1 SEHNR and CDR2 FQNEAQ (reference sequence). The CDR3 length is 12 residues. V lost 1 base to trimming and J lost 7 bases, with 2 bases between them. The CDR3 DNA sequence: TGTGCCAGCAGCTTAGTAAATTCACCCCTCCACTTT. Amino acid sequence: CASSLVNSPLHF. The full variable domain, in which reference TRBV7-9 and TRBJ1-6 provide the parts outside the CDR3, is DTGVSQNPRHKITKRGQNVTFRCDPISEHNRLYWYRQTLGQGPEFLTYFQNEAQLEKSRLLSDRFSAERPKGSFSTLEIQRTEQGDSAMYLCASSLVNSPLHFGNGTRLTVT.

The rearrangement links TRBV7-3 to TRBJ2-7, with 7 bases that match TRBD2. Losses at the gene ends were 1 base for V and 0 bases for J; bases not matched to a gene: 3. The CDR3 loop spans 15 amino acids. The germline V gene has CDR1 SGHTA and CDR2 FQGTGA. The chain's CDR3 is CASSLNGGSSYEQYF. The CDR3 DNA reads TGTGCCAGCAGCTTAAATGGCGGGAGCTCCTACGAGCAGTACTTC.